A selection of T cell receptor beta chains follows, all from one sample in a study of identical twins' blood T cells. Each CDR3 protein gets one entry after TCRdb re-called the 5' RACE reads with MiXCR. The table has 300,000 to 400,000 distinct CDR3 sequences, roughly 27% seen once. The sample taken for sequencing was PBMCs. These receptor sequences come from a woman between 18 and 50 years old in good health. CDR3s include the opening cysteine and the closing phenylalanine or tryptophan. Fields, in order: clone size, V gene, D gene, J gene, CDR3 protein, CDR3 DNA. D genes are given only for firm matches. A row's size may be missing; if present it is once, few, many or a size class.

clone_size: many; v_call: TRBV14; d_call: -; j_call: TRBJ2-3; cdr3_aa: CASSPGRRTQYF; cdr3_nt: TGTGCCAGCAGCCCCGGACGACGGACGCAGTATTTT
clone_size: -; v_call: TRBV29-1; d_call: TRBD2; j_call: TRBJ2-7; cdr3_aa: CGVRTSGSSYEQYF; cdr3_nt: TGCGGCGTTCGGACTAGCGGGAGCTCCTACGAGCAGTACTTC
clone_size: once; v_call: TRBV20-1; d_call: -; j_call: TRBJ2-7; cdr3_aa: CSARAGLDYEQYF; cdr3_nt: TGCAGTGCTAGAGCAGGGCTAGACTACGAGCAGTACTTC
clone_size: few; v_call: TRBV5-1; d_call: -; j_call: TRBJ2-3; cdr3_aa: CASSREMDTQYF; cdr3_nt: TGCGCCAGCAGCAGGGAAATGGATACGCAGTATTTT
clone_size: few; v_call: TRBV7-2; d_call: -; j_call: TRBJ1-1; cdr3_aa: CASSYGGPVEAFF; cdr3_nt: TGTGCCAGCAGCTACGGGGGGCCGGTTGAAGCTTTCTTT
clone_size: few; v_call: TRBV4-3; d_call: -; j_call: TRBJ1-1; cdr3_aa: CASSLLGSGTEAFF; cdr3_nt: TGCGCCAGCAGCCTTCTAGGGTCTGGAACTGAAGCTTTCTTT
clone_size: many; v_call: TRBV2; d_call: TRBD1; j_call: TRBJ1-1; cdr3_aa: CASSRDRATEAFF; cdr3_nt: TGTGCCAGCAGCCGGGACAGGGCCACTGAAGCTTTCTTT
clone_size: -; v_call: TRBV20-1; d_call: -; j_call: TRBJ2-3; cdr3_aa: CSADSVFGKGTDTQYF; cdr3_nt: TGCAGTGCGGACTCAGTCTTCGGGAAGGGCACAGATACGCAGTATTTT
clone_size: few; v_call: TRBV5-6; d_call: -; j_call: TRBJ2-7; cdr3_aa: CASSSSPYEQYF; cdr3_nt: TGTGCCAGCAGCTCCTCCCCCTACGAGCAGTACTTC
clone_size: few; v_call: TRBV3-1; d_call: TRBD1; j_call: TRBJ1-1; cdr3_aa: CATREQGANTEAFF; cdr3_nt: TGTGCCACCCGTGAGCAGGGGGCGAACACTGAAGCTTTCTTT
clone_size: many; v_call: TRBV12-5; d_call: -; j_call: TRBJ1-1; cdr3_aa: CASGLGIQPITEAFF; cdr3_nt: TGTGCTAGTGGTTTGGGGATACAGCCCATCACTGAAGCTTTCTTT
clone_size: -; v_call: TRBV6-1; d_call: -; j_call: TRBJ1-3; cdr3_aa: CATEGSGNTIYF; cdr3_nt: TGTGCCACAGAGGGCTCTGGAAACACCATATATTTT
clone_size: few; v_call: TRBV25-1; d_call: TRBD1; j_call: TRBJ2-1; cdr3_aa: CASSESAQGALSNNEQFF; cdr3_nt: TGTGCCAGCAGTGAATCAGCACAGGGGGCCCTTTCTAACAATGAGCAGTTCTTC
clone_size: -; v_call: TRBV6-1; d_call: -; j_call: TRBJ2-3; cdr3_aa: CATRPVNGDTQYF; cdr3_nt: TGTGCCACCCGACCGGTTAACGGAGATACGCAGTATTTT
clone_size: -; v_call: TRBV25-1; d_call: TRBD1; j_call: TRBJ1-1; cdr3_aa: CASVRTGGFTEAFF; cdr3_nt: TGTGCCAGCGTTCGGACAGGGGGCTTCACTGAAGCTTTCTTT
clone_size: -; v_call: TRBV20-1; d_call: -; j_call: TRBJ1-2; cdr3_aa: CSAPNRLGSGYTF; cdr3_nt: TGCAGTGCCCCGAACAGGCTCGGGTCTGGCTACACCTTC
clone_size: -; v_call: TRBV10-3; d_call: -; j_call: TRBJ2-1; cdr3_aa: CATRRGGAQFF; cdr3_nt: TGTGCCACCCGGCGGGGAGGTGCGCAGTTCTTC
clone_size: many; v_call: TRBV7-2; d_call: -; j_call: TRBJ2-2; cdr3_aa: CASSPSDRGELFF; cdr3_nt: TGTGCCAGCAGCCCAAGCGACCGCGGGGAGCTGTTTTTT
clone_size: -; v_call: TRBV27; d_call: -; j_call: TRBJ2-1; cdr3_aa: CASSFRAARTYNEQFF; cdr3_nt: TGTGCCAGCAGTTTCCGGGCCGCTAGAACCTACAATGAGCAGTTCTTC
clone_size: -; v_call: TRBV18; d_call: -; j_call: TRBJ2-1; cdr3_aa: CASSTGTNNEQFF; cdr3_nt: TGTGCCAGCTCGACCGGGACAAACAATGAGCAGTTCTTC
clone_size: few; v_call: TRBV7-9; d_call: -; j_call: TRBJ2-1; cdr3_aa: CASSLSRGTFYNEQFF; cdr3_nt: TGTGCCAGCAGCTTATCTCGCGGGACCTTCTACAATGAGCAGTTCTTC